Listed below are T cell receptor beta chains from one sample, sequenced in a study of OX40 agonist ivuxolimab in advanced cancers. Sequencing was performed with immunoSEQ multiplex PCR; in TCRdb, only in-frame clones are kept and a portion is missing. The sample lists roughly 100,000 clones; around 82% were seen once. Specimen: CD4+ or CD8+ T cells sorted from blood, collected in a trial of the OX40 agonist ivuxolimab. All receptors come from an adult with an advanced solid tumor such as melanoma, head and neck, liver or kidney cancer. Both conserved end residues are trimmed from each CDR3. The order of the fields is J gene, clone size, CDR3 length, V gene, CDR3 protein. Where a row states a size, it is once, few, many or the class of an expanded clone; other rows omit it.

J: TRBJ2-1
size: -
length: 11
V: TRBV4-3
CDR3: ASSQTGGNEQF

J: TRBJ1-5
size: -
length: 16
V: TRBV6-8
CDR3: ASSYYRGGGRGNQPQH

J: TRBJ2-2
size: -
length: 14
V: TRBV5-6
CDR3: ASSPNTGDITGELF

J: TRBJ2-1
size: -
length: 11
V: TRBV7-9
CDR3: ASSSPVGDEQF

J: TRBJ2-1
size: -
length: 13
V: TRBV7-8
CDR3: ASRFFSGTSDEQF

J: TRBJ1-5
size: -
length: 14
V: TRBV4-2
CDR3: ASSQEGGGGDQPQH

J: TRBJ2-7
size: -
length: 13
V: TRBV5-1
CDR3: ASSLGSGLPYEQY

J: TRBJ2-1
size: -
length: 16
V: TRBV14
CDR3: ASSQDASGIGSYNEQF

J: TRBJ2-4
size: -
length: 13
V: TRBV15
CDR3: ATSRGGGAKNIQY

J: TRBJ1-5
size: -
length: 11
V: TRBV27
CDR3: ASSFGGVQPQH

J: TRBJ2-2
size: -
length: 14
V: TRBV28
CDR3: ASSPSGREGTGELF

J: TRBJ2-3
size: -
length: 15
V: TRBV18
CDR3: ASSPSVAGLATDTQY

J: TRBJ1-1
size: -
length: 13
V: TRBV7-9
CDR3: ASGGKLGASAEAF

J: TRBJ2-7
size: once
length: 14
V: TRBV4-1
CDR3: ASSQDGLGQTYEQY

J: TRBJ2-7
size: -
length: 12
V: TRBV30
CDR3: AWIEAGGMSEQY

J: TRBJ2-3
size: -
length: 13
V: TRBV28
CDR3: ASSTLAGGGDTQY

J: TRBJ2-1
size: -
length: 12
V: TRBV14
CDR3: ASSQAGAYNEQF

J: TRBJ2-1
size: -
length: 12
V: TRBV25-1
CDR3: ASSAPPIGVEQF

J: TRBJ1-1
size: -
length: 10
V: TRBV29-1
CDR3: SVVPGSTEAF

J: TRBJ1-3
size: -
length: 11
V: TRBV7-2
CDR3: ASRDSSGNTIY

J: TRBJ2-1
size: -
length: 12
V: TRBV19
CDR3: ASVGGPLYGQQF

J: TRBJ1-5
size: -
length: 11
V: TRBV6-1
CDR3: ASSVRLNQPQH

J: TRBJ2-1
size: -
length: 12
V: TRBV7-9
CDR3: ASRGGRPQNEQF

J: TRBJ2-3
size: -
length: 13
V: TRBV5-4
CDR3: ASSDSGFGSDTQY

J: TRBJ2-1
size: once
length: 16
V: TRBV9
CDR3: ASSVGRFLAGGPNEQF

J: TRBJ2-3
size: few
length: 11
V: TRBV2
CDR3: ASSELISDTQY

J: TRBJ1-4
size: -
length: 11
V: TRBV19
CDR3: ASSINYNEKLF

J: TRBJ1-6
size: -
length: 13
V: TRBV4-3
CDR3: ASSQEGAGNSPLH

J: TRBJ2-3
size: once
length: 12
V: TRBV6-6
CDR3: ATREGAATDTQY

J: TRBJ1-5
size: -
length: 11
V: TRBV5-6
CDR3: ASSLGGDQPQH

J: TRBJ1-1
size: -
length: 10
V: TRBV10-3
CDR3: AISGDDTEAF

J: TRBJ2-6
size: few
length: 13
V: TRBV5-6
CDR3: ASSLVGSGANVLT

J: TRBJ2-1
size: -
length: 12
V: TRBV27
CDR3: ASRPGGGDNEQF

J: -
size: -
length: 13
V: TRBV6-5
CDR3: ASSYSNWQGSEQY

J: TRBJ1-5
size: -
length: 13
V: TRBV5-8
CDR3: ASSSWGYSNQPQH

J: TRBJ2-2
size: -
length: 13
V: TRBV7-2
CDR3: ASGKDAFLTGELF

J: TRBJ1-5
size: -
length: 11
V: TRBV6-6
CDR3: ASTGALGQPQH

J: TRBJ2-3
size: -
length: 12
V: TRBV10-2
CDR3: ASSGQSSTDTQY

J: TRBJ2-2
size: -
length: 11
V: TRBV30
CDR3: ALGRGYTGELF

J: TRBJ1-4
size: -
length: 11
V: TRBV27
CDR3: ASRTQGAEKLF

J: TRBJ2-1
size: -
length: 12
V: TRBV7-3
CDR3: ASSLGTSGSEQF

J: TRBJ2-1
size: -
length: 13
V: TRBV7-2
CDR3: ASSHPSGSRNEQF

J: TRBJ2-3
size: -
length: 13
V: TRBV5-4
CDR3: ASSFAGGHPDTQY

J: TRBJ2-5
size: -
length: 14
V: TRBV9
CDR3: ASSVAVAGGPETQY

J: TRBJ2-2
size: -
length: 12
V: TRBV19
CDR3: ASKGDGFAGELF

J: TRBJ2-7
size: medium-sized
length: 15
V: TRBV28
CDR3: ASSHQGWLAGSYEQY

J: TRBJ1-2
size: -
length: 10
V: TRBV15
CDR3: ATSRGQEGYT